These 14 T cell receptor beta chains came from one sample sequenced in a study of early T cells in non-severe SARS-CoV-2 infection (dated by TCRdb to 2020 to 2023). Preparation of the library involved 5' RACE. For sequencing, a NextSeq 500 was employed. TCRdb handled the public reads itself, with Q25 trimming in fastp and clone calling in MiXCR, and kept productive beta chains. Each entry merges the rows of one CDR3 protein and shows their most common DNA and genes. The table for this sample lists tens of thousands of distinct CDR3 sequences; roughly 7.9% of them were counted only once. Clones ranked in the top ten supply roughly 12% of the sample. Sample: whole blood, taken at baseline. These receptors were collected from an adult who was a healthcare worker with PCR-confirmed SARS-CoV-2 infection or an uninfected control (not recorded which).

Many counts were recorded for this clonotype. This rearrangement joins TRBV21-1 to TRBJ2-5; the table's D gene call, TRBD1, was not cross checked with the DNA. TRBV21-1 constitutes a pseudogene. The CDR3 sequence is 14 residues long. The CDR3 region is CALQRGPGQETQYF. The DNA for the CDR3 is TGTGCCCTTCAAAGGGGTCCAGGCCAAGAGACCCAGTACTTC.

The chain uses TRBV5-4 and TRBJ2-5, with D hard to call. Trimming cost V 4 bases and J 4 bases, with 11 bases left between them. Per germline, CDR1 SGHNT and CDR2 YYREEE (reference sequence). This CDR3 contains 13 residues. CDR3 sequence (DNA): TGTGCCAGCAGCCCTGCTAGAGGAGAGACCCAGTACTTC. This gives the protein CASSPARGETQYF. Complete variable domain (other parts from reference TRBV5-4 and TRBJ2-5): ETGVTQSPTHLIKTRGQQVTLRCSSQSGHNTVSWYQQALGQGPQFIFQYYREEENGRGNFPPRFSGLQFPNYSSELNVNALELDDSALYLCASSPARGETQYFGPGTRLLVL.

This clonotype was counted at least ten times. The chain employs TRBV10-1 and TRBJ2-5; 7 bases are shared with TRBD2. This CDR3 has 13 amino acids. Unmatched junction bases numbered 5, after V lost 0 bases and J lost 10 bases. Germline assignment: CDR1 WNHNN and CDR2 SYGVQD (reference sequence). CDR3 sequence reads: CASSESRAGIQYF. The CDR3 DNA sequence: TGCGCCAGCAGTGAGTCCAGAGCGGGAATCCAGTACTTC.

Concerning this clonotype itself: Just one base apart from a much larger clone, this may be a read error. The rearrangement links TRBV7-9 to TRBJ2-4; D remains unclear. The CDR3 consists of 19 residues. The V and J ends lost 10 bases and 0 bases respectively, with 28 bases between them. CDR1 and CDR2 (germline): SEHNR, FQNEAQ (reference sequence). CDR3 amino acids: CANGLSVGDEAPAKNIQYF. In DNA, the CDR3 is TGTGCCAACGGCTTATCTGTCGGTGATGAAGCTCCAGCCAAAAACATTCAGTACTTC.

The genes are TRBV2 and TRBJ2-7, with 7 bases aligning to TRBD2. This CDR3 is built from 14 residues. V trimming: 8 bases; J trimming: 0 bases; junction bases outside the gene matches: 7. The germline V gene encodes CDR1 SNHLY and CDR2 FYNNEI. In DNA form, the CDR3 reads TGTGCCAGCGAAGCGGGGAAAAGCTCCTACGAGCAGTACTTC. It codes for CASEAGKSSYEQYF.

The chain joins TRBV7-2 to TRBJ2-2; perhaps TRBD2 as D (7 bases). Germline V lookup: CDR1 SGHTA, CDR2 FQGNSA. This CDR3 comprises 14 residues. The V and J ends lost 5 bases and 6 bases respectively, with 13 bases between them. The CDR3 spells CASSHGGAPGELFF. CDR3 nucleotides: TGTGCCAGCAGCCATGGGGGGGCCCCCGGGGAGCTGTTTTTT.

This clonotype has just a few counts. V usage is TRBV28 and J usage is TRBJ2-3; a weak D match, TRBD2 (5 bases). CDR1 is MDHEN, CDR2 SYDVKM, per germline. CDR3 length equals 15 residues. V gave up 4 bases and J gave up 3 bases, with 14 bases separating them. Written as DNA, the CDR3 is TGTGCCAGCAGTTGGACTGCTCTTCCTACAGATACGCAGTATTTT. Translated: CASSWTALPTDTQYF. The whole variable domain, filled in from reference TRBV28 and TRBJ2-3, reads DVKVTQSSRYLVKRTGEKVFLECVQDMDHENMFWYRQDPGLGLRLIYFSYDVKMKEKGDIPEGYSVSREKKERFSLILESASTNQTSMYLCASSWTALPTDTQYFGPGTRLTVL.

This clonotype was seen more than once but under ten times. The V gene is TRBV12-3 or TRBV12-4, the J gene TRBJ1-1; 8 bases fit TRBD1. J was trimmed by 0 bases and V by 5 bases; bases with no gene match: 2. The CDR3 runs to 14 residues. The CDR3: CASSADRVNTEAFF. In nucleotides, the CDR3 is TGTGCCAGCAGTGCGGACAGGGTGAACACTGAAGCTTTCTTT.

This clonotype was picked up many times. CDR3 loop: CASSLRGNEQFF. In DNA form, the CDR3 reads TGTGCCAGCAGTTTACGGGGAAATGAGCAGTTCTTC. This chain joins TRBV27 and TRBJ2-1, with D tentatively TRBD2 (5 bases). Germline CDR1 MNHEY, CDR2 SMNVEV (reference sequence). Trimming removed 2 bases at V and 7 bases at J, with 6 bases between. The CDR3 spans 12 residues.

This clonotype showed up just a few times. The chain links TRBV27 to TRBJ2-5; 8 positions match TRBD2. V was pared by 6 bases and J by 1 base, with 4 bases of the junction left unmatched. Germline V gene lookup returns CDR1 MNHEY and CDR2 SMNVEV (reference sequence). CDR3 length: 14 residues. This CDR3 reads CASRRAGAQETQYF. The CDR3 nucleotides read TGTGCCAGCAGGAGAGCGGGGGCCCAAGAGACCCAGTACTTC.

This clonotype has at least ten counts. CDR3 residues: CASSGLTLAEKETQYF. The CDR3 DNA follows: TGTGCCAGCAGTGGACTCACCCTCGCGGAGAAAGAGACCCAGTACTTC. The gene calls are TRBV25-1 and TRBJ2-5; D unclear. The CDR3 is 16 residues long. The germline V and J ends were trimmed by 4 bases and 3 bases, with 18 bases remaining between them. Germline V gene lookup returns CDR1 MGHDK and CDR2 SYGVNS.

This clonotype has ten or more counts. This sequence joins TRBV28 and TRBJ2-1; TRBD1 agrees at 8 bases. Trimming at V came to 3 bases and at J to 10 bases, leaving 8 bases not matched to a gene. CDR3 length: 14 residues. CDR1 and CDR2 from the germline V gene are MDHEN and SYDVKM. This chain's CDR3 is CASSFTQGAWEQFF. The CDR3 DNA sequence: TGTGCCAGCAGTTTTACCCAGGGGGCATGGGAGCAGTTCTTC.

This clonotype occurred a few times. The chain couples TRBV9 to TRBJ1-5; no clear D gene. Germline CDR1 is SGDLS and CDR2 is YYNGEE. The CDR3 loop spans 15 amino acids. V was clipped by 4 bases and J by 0 bases, with 11 bases between them. CDR3 nucleotides: TGTGCCAGCAGCCTCTCGGGGTTTAGCAATCAGCCCCAGCATTTT. Translating gives CASSLSGFSNQPQHF.

CDR3 bases: TGTGCCAGCAGCGCGACAGGGGATAACACCGGGGAGCTGTTTTTT. Its protein is CASSATGDNTGELFF. This sequence joins TRBV9 and TRBJ2-2; 8 bases align to TRBD1. The CDR3 extends over 15 amino acids. V dropped 3 bases and J dropped 2; count of bases not matched to a gene: 3. Germline values: CDR1 SGDLS, CDR2 YYNGEE.